These 14 T cell receptor beta chains share one sample of origin, sequenced in a study of blood T cell repertoires in COVID-19. The data were produced by immunoSEQ multiplex PCR, yet TCRdb's version contains in-frame clones alone and is incomplete. This sample has around 110,000 clones, with about nine tenths found just once. Sequencing was done on a sample of peripheral blood. The receptors were sampled from a human donor with active COVID-19. The donor label of this sample is uncertain.

This clone was detected once. The chain recombines TRBV5-8 with TRBJ2-7; D is undetermined. Trimming removed 2 bases at V and 3 bases at J, with 6 bases between. CDR1 is SGHTS and CDR2 is YDEGEE in the germline V gene. The CDR3 totals 12 residues. CDR3 DNA sequence: TGTGCCAGCAGCTTTCAACTCTACGAGCAGTACTTC. Its translation: CASSFQLYEQYF.

The chain uses TRBV25-1 and TRBJ1-6; no reliable D call. Germline CDR1 MGHDK, CDR2 SYGVNS. Trimming took 1 base from V and 0 from J, leaving 13 bases between them. The CDR3 loop spans 18 amino acids. CDR3 bases: TGTGCCAGCAGTGAATTCGCGACTTTGAGCTCCTATAATTCACCCCTCCACTTT. Translated: CASSEFATLSSYNSPLHF.

The rearrangement joins TRBV3-1 (or the pseudogene TRBV3-2) to TRBJ1-6; TRBD1 aligns across 7 bases. Per the germline V gene, CDR1 is LGHDT and CDR2 is YNNKEL (reference sequence). V shed 0 bases, J shed 6 bases, and the junction held 14 bases outside the gene matches. The CDR3 sequence is 19 residues long. The CDR3 loop reads CASSQDERQGGAGNSPLHF. The CDR3 DNA reads TGTGCCAGCAGCCAAGATGAGAGGCAGGGGGGCGCGGGTAATTCACCCCTCCACTTT.

The rearrangement joins TRBV19 to TRBJ2-5, with 14 bases matching TRBD2. V lost 3 bases, J lost 3 bases, and 0 bases stayed unmatched. The germline gives CDR1 LNHDA, CDR2 SQIVND (reference sequence). The CDR3 is made up of 15 amino acids. The CDR3 spells CASSMTSGGEETQYF. For the CDR3, the DNA is TGTGCCAGTAGTATGACTAGCGGGGGGGAAGAGACCCAGTACTTC.

CDR3 sequence reads: CASRSTGGGAPPLHF. The CDR3 DNA reads as TGTGCCAGCAGATCAACAGGGGGAGGAGCACCACCCCTCCACTTT. V is TRBV28 and J is TRBJ1-6; 8 bases line up with TRBD1. V shed 6 bases, J shed 11 bases, and the junction held 12 bases outside the gene matches. The CDR3 loop spans 15 amino acids. Germline CDR1 and CDR2: MDHEN and SYDVKM.

The chain carries TRBV9 and TRBJ2-2; maybe TRBD1 (6 bases). CDR1 and CDR2 (germline): SGDLS, YYNGEE. Trimming cost V 3 bases and J 4 bases, with 22 bases left between them. The CDR3 runs 18 residues. The CDR3 is CASSERRTGLQGTGELFF. The CDR3 bases are TGTGCCAGCAGCGAGAGAAGAACAGGGTTGCAAGGCACCGGGGAGCTGTTTTTT.

The chain carries TRBV3-1 (or the pseudogene TRBV3-2) and TRBJ1-2; the D is unclear. The CDR3 covers 15 residues. Trimming left V 0 bases short and J 10 bases short, with 18 bases between. Germline-derived CDR1 and CDR2 are LGHDT and YNNKEL (reference sequence). The CDR3 DNA follows: TGTGCCAGCAGCCAAGAAGGAGGAGTCGGGGTAGCCTACACCTTC. The encoded protein is CASSQEGGVGVAYTF.

The chain couples TRBV7-2 to TRBJ2-5; D is possibly TRBD1 (6 bases). The CDR3 has 16 amino acids. Trimming pared 2 bases from V and 2 bases from J, leaving 15 bases between. Germline V gives CDR1 SGHTA, CDR2 FQGNSA. The CDR3 is CASSLSGTGIQETQYF. In nucleotides, the CDR3 is TGTGCCAGCAGCTTAAGCGGTACAGGGATTCAAGAGACCCAGTACTTC.

A word on this clone: At one end the junction does not follow the germline gene, possibly because of a read error. The chain recombines TRBV12-3 or TRBV12-4 with TRBJ2-1; tentatively, D is TRBD1 (5 bases). The CDR3 runs to 12 residues. DNA of the CDR3: TGTGCCAGCAGTTTCCCTAGACAGTTGCCGATCTTC. It codes for CASSFPRQLPIF.

This chain joins TRBV27 and TRBJ2-2; 10 positions agree with TRBD1. With V trimmed by 6 bases and J by 3 bases, 10 bases remained unmatched. CDR3 length: 17 amino acids. Germline loops: CDR1 MNHEY, CDR2 SMNVEV (reference sequence). In DNA form, the CDR3 reads TGTGCCAGCAGGACCTTAACCGGGACAGGGGACACCGGGGAGCTGTTTTTT. Its translation: CASRTLTGTGDTGELFF.

The CDR3 DNA reads TGCGCCAGCAGCTTGAGTCAGGGGTCCTATGGCTACACCTTC. It encodes CASSLSQGSYGYTF. V and J are TRBV5-1 and TRBJ1-2; D possibly corresponds to TRBD1 (6 bases). Trimming removed 1 base from V and 4 bases from J, with 11 bases in between. The length of the CDR3 is 14 residues. Germline V gene data show CDR1 as SGHRS and CDR2 as YFSETQ.

The chain is built from TRBV6-5 and TRBJ2-7; possible D gene TRBD1, 5 bases. There are 13 residues in the CDR3. The V gene lost 6 bases and the J gene lost 0 bases, with 9 bases spanning the gap. The V gene's germline CDR1 is MNHEY and CDR2 SVGAGI. This CDR3 is CASRDTRSYEQYF. The DNA for the CDR3 is TGTGCCAGCAGGGACACACGCTCCTACGAGCAGTACTTC.

Worth noting for this clone: The CDR3 does not end in the conserved phenylalanine or tryptophan, so this is likely a read error. It is unclear where the CDR3 begins or ends on the DNA, so no DNA is shown, and the CDR3 is as TCRdb lists it. The chain is built from TRBV4-2 and TRBJ1-1; TRBD1 reflects the table's D call only, with no check against the DNA. The CDR3 length is 11 residues, termini included. Germline V gene data show CDR1 as LGHNA and CDR2 as YNFKEQ. This CDR3 is CASSRPGETKI.

J is TRBJ1-3 and V is TRBV7-9; maybe TRBD1 (6 bases). CDR3 size: 16 residues. V lost 5 bases, J lost 6 bases, and 20 bases lay in between. CDR1 and CDR2 (germline): SEHNR, FQNEAQ (reference sequence). The CDR3 DNA is TGTGCCAGCAGCAGCAGGGGTAGCGATAACATAAACACCATATATTTT. Protein: CASSSRGSDNINTIYF.